A single sample gave rise to the 25 T cell receptor beta chains below, sequenced in a study of blood T cell repertoires in COVID-19 (TCRdb year 2020). Libraries were prepared through the immunoSEQ multiplex PCR assay. The table was pulled from immuneACCESS by TCRdb, which kept in-frame rearrangements only. Such tables lose some clones; where checked, under half of the loss comes from unresolved V genes, and the rest has no known cause. For this sample there are about 230,000 clones; nearly 90% appear just once. The ten largest clones represent 4% of the sample. Sequenced material: PBMCs or T cells enriched from blood (not recorded which). These receptors were obtained from a woman in her thirties with acute COVID-19.

This clone came up a few times. The sample carries other DNA sequences with the same CDR3. The rearrangement uses TRBV11-2 and TRBJ2-7, with 8 bases that match TRBD1. The CDR3 sequence is 14 residues long. V shed 2 bases, J shed 3 bases, and the junction held 3 bases outside the gene matches. The germline gives CDR1 SGHAT, CDR2 FQNNGV. The CDR3 DNA reads TGTGCCAGCAGCTTATTGGACAGGGACTACGAGCAGTACTTC. This gives the protein CASSLLDRDYEQYF.

This rearrangement joins TRBV30 to TRBJ2-7; 8 positions match TRBD1. CDR1 and CDR2 (germline): GTSNPN, SVGIG (reference sequence). The CDR3 runs to 14 residues. The trim removed 4 bases at V and 2 bases at J, leaving 7 bases unmatched. CDR3 region: CAWTPGTGAYEQYF. The CDR3 coding sequence is TGTGCCTGGACCCCGGGGACAGGAGCCTACGAGCAGTACTTC.

The chain couples TRBV6-2 or TRBV6-3 to TRBJ1-4; D not certain. Looked up from germline, CDR1 is MNHEY and CDR2 is SVGEGT. The CDR3 loop spans 16 amino acids. The V end lost 6 bases, the J end lost 4 bases, and 18 bases lay between the germline ends. The CDR3 nucleotides read TGTGCCAGCAGCTCAGTCCGACTACGAGATAATGAAAAACTGTTTTTT. As protein: CASSSVRLRDNEKLFF.

The chain carries TRBV7-2 and TRBJ1-3; 7 bases map to TRBD1. The CDR3 covers 15 residues. Trimming at V came to 5 bases and at J to 0 bases, leaving 4 bases not matched to a gene. Germline lookup yields CDR1 SGHTA and CDR2 FQGNSA. The CDR3 nucleotides read TGTGCCAGCAGCCCCCGGACAGGCTCTGGAAACACCATATATTTT. Amino acid sequence: CASSPRTGSGNTIYF.

CDR3 nucleotide sequence: TGTGCCAGCAGCGGAACAGGGGTAGGCGAGACCCAGTACTTC. Residues: CASSGTGVGETQYF. V gene TRBV9 combines with J gene TRBJ2-5; 7 nucleotides line up with TRBD1. The CDR3 runs to 14 residues. Germline-derived CDR1 and CDR2 are SGDLS and YYNGEE. The ends lost 3 bases at V and 5 bases at J; junction bases unmatched: 7.

This clone was detected many times. The genes are TRBV10-3 and TRBJ2-1; D might be TRBD2 (6 bases). This CDR3 is 14 amino acids long. The V gene's germline CDR1 is ENHRY and CDR2 SYGVKD. With 7 bases removed from V and 6 bases from J, the gap between germline ends came to 16 bases. CDR3 in amino acids: CAIKGTGDSNEQFF. In DNA form, the CDR3 reads TGTGCCATCAAAGGGACTGGGGATAGCAATGAGCAGTTCTTC.

The chain has TRBV5-4 and TRBJ1-1; a weak D match, TRBD1 (5 bases). V was trimmed by 5 bases and J by 1 base, leaving 12 bases between them. Germline V gene lookup returns CDR1 SGHNT and CDR2 YYREEE (reference sequence). The CDR3 length is 14 residues. CDR3 sequence reads: CASSRVGQNTEAFF. CDR3 bases: TGTGCCAGCAGTAGGGTAGGACAGAACACTGAAGCTTTCTTT. Using reference TRBV5-4 and TRBJ1-1 for the parts outside the CDR3, the full variable domain is ETGVTQSPTHLIKTRGQQVTLRCSSQSGHNTVSWYQQALGQGPQFIFQYYREEENGRGNFPPRFSGLQFPNYSSELNVNALELDDSALYLCASSRVGQNTEAFFGQGTRLTVV.

In regard to this clone: Within the sample, other DNA sequences also encode this same CDR3. For the CDR3, the DNA is TGTGCCAGCAGCGCCAGTCACTATGGCTACACCTTC. It specifies CASSASHYGYTF. The J gene is TRBJ1-2, the V gene TRBV9; D is unresolved. Germline V gene lookup returns CDR1 SGDLS and CDR2 YYNGEE. CDR3 length: 12 amino acids. Trimming removed 3 bases from V and 3 bases from J, with 6 bases in between.

The chain carries TRBV18 and TRBJ1-2, with D possibly matching TRBD1 (6 bases). The CDR3 covers 13 residues. The ends were cut back, 5 bases at V and 4 bases at J, with 11 bases in the middle. The V gene's germline CDR1 is KGHSH and CDR2 LQKENI. The CDR3 reads CASSGQFRYGYTF. CDR3 bases: TGTGCCAGCTCAGGACAGTTTCGCTATGGCTACACCTTC.

This clone was observed a few times. This chain joins TRBV10-3 and TRBJ2-7; possible D gene TRBD1, 6 bases. The CDR3 consists of 14 residues. Germline-derived CDR1 and CDR2 are ENHRY and SYGVKD. The V gene lost 4 bases and the J gene lost 2 bases, with 12 bases spanning the gap. CDR3 in DNA: TGTGCCATCAGTGGGACAGCCTCTGCCTACGAGCAGTACTTC. As protein: CAISGTASAYEQYF.

This sequence joins TRBV4-3 and TRBJ2-1, with 7 bases lining up with TRBD2. The germline CDR1 and CDR2 sequences are LGHNA and YSLEER. V gave up 1 base and J gave up 4 bases; unmatched junction bases: 4. The CDR3 sequence is 15 residues long. The CDR3 bases are TGCGCCAGCAGCCAAGTGGGGGGGATTTACAATGAGCAGTTCTTC. Its translation: CASSQVGGIYNEQFF.

The chain joins TRBV19 to TRBJ1-1; no firm D call. Germline-derived CDR1 and CDR2 are LNHDA and SQIVND (reference sequence). The CDR3 loop spans 13 amino acids. The ends were cut back, 5 bases at V and 2 bases at J, with 9 bases in the middle. CDR3 sequence: CASSPRVNTEAFF. As DNA, the CDR3 is TGTGCCAGTAGTCCGAGGGTCAACACTGAAGCTTTCTTT.

The chain couples TRBV5-4 to TRBJ2-1; weak D call: TRBD2 (5 bases). V gave up 4 bases and J gave up 5 bases, with 10 bases separating them. The V gene's germline CDR1 is SGHNT and CDR2 YYREEE (reference sequence). CDR3 size: 13 residues. Here the CDR3 reads CASSRGSDNEQFF. In nucleotides, the CDR3 is TGTGCCAGCAGCCGCGGGTCCGACAATGAGCAGTTCTTC.

This clone was counted once. Other nucleotide sequences from this sample produce the same CDR3. The chain recombines TRBV18 with TRBJ1-1, with D unclear. The V end lost 4 bases, the J end lost 0 bases, and 9 bases lay between the germline ends. The germline gives CDR1 KGHSH, CDR2 LQKENI. The CDR3 runs 14 residues. The CDR3 here is CASSRTGMNTEAFF. Written as DNA, the CDR3 is TGTGCCAGCTCACGAACGGGTATGAACACTGAAGCTTTCTTT.

The chain links TRBV11-2 to TRBJ2-7; 8 bases align to TRBD1. V trimming: 4 bases; J trimming: 0 bases; junction bases outside the gene matches: 5. The CDR3 runs to 15 residues. Germline V gives CDR1 SGHAT, CDR2 FQNNGV. The CDR3 region is CASSSPGTGSYEQYF. The DNA of the CDR3 is TGTGCCAGCAGCTCCCCGGGGACAGGCTCCTACGAGCAGTACTTC.

V and J are TRBV4-1 and TRBJ1-6; D is perhaps TRBD1 (6 bases). This CDR3 is 15 amino acids long. The V gene's germline CDR1 is MGHRA and CDR2 YSYEKL. Trimming took off 4 bases at V and 12 bases at J, with 19 bases between the two ends. The CDR3 nucleotides read TGCGCCAGCAGCCGCCCTCGGACAGCGCCTGAACCCCTCCACTTT. Translated: CASSRPRTAPEPLHF.

The chain couples TRBV18 to TRBJ2-3; 9 bases are shared with TRBD1. The CDR3 is made up of 15 amino acids. The V gene's germline CDR1 is KGHSH and CDR2 LQKENI. With V trimmed by 2 bases and J by 6 bases, 6 bases remained unmatched. This CDR3 is CASSPGQGLLDTQYF. Here the CDR3 DNA reads TGTGCCAGCTCACCAGGACAGGGGTTGCTCGATACGCAGTATTTT.

The V call is TRBV4-1, the J call TRBJ1-5, with no clear D. This CDR3 is 15 amino acids long. The germline V gene has CDR1 MGHRA and CDR2 YSYEKL. Trimming removed 1 base at V and 5 bases at J, with 12 bases between. CDR3 sequence (DNA): TGCGCCAGCAGCCAAGTGGGCCCGGCCGATCAGCCCCAGCATTTT. This gives the protein CASSQVGPADQPQHF.

V is TRBV30 and J is TRBJ1-1; 7 nucleotides line up with TRBD1. Trimming took 3 bases from V and 0 from J; bases not matched to a gene: 1. Germline V gene sequence: CDR1 GTSNPN, CDR2 SVGIG (reference sequence). The CDR3 extends over 13 amino acids. This CDR3 reads CAWRDRLNTEAFF. DNA for the CDR3: TGTGCCTGGAGGGACAGGTTGAACACTGAAGCTTTCTTT.

The chain uses TRBV2 and TRBJ2-3, with D possibly being TRBD2 (7 bases). The germline CDR1 and CDR2 sequences are SNHLY and FYNNEI. The CDR3 has 14 amino acids. Trimming stripped 0 bases from V and 6 bases from J, with 10 bases between. The CDR3 region is CASSEAGGADTQYF. The DNA for the CDR3 is TGTGCCAGCAGTGAAGCGGGGGGGGCGGATACGCAGTATTTT.

V and J are TRBV5-1 and TRBJ1-1; D ambiguous. The V end was cut by 1 base, the J end by 6 bases, with 7 bases between. The CDR3 runs 12 residues. CDR1 and CDR2 (germline): SGHRS, YFSETQ. CDR3: CASSLMWPEAFF. The CDR3, as DNA: TGCGCCAGCAGCTTGATGTGGCCTGAAGCTTTCTTT. The full variable domain, rest sourced from reference TRBV5-1 and TRBJ1-1, is KAGVTQTPRYLIKTRGQQVTLSCSPISGHRSVSWYQQTPGQGLQFLFEYFSETQRNKGNFPGRFSGRQFSNSRSEMNVSTLELGDSALYLCASSLMWPEAFFGQGTRLTVV.

The chain uses TRBV29-1 and TRBJ1-2; D is unclear. Germline lookup yields CDR1 SQVTM and CDR2 ANQGSEA. V lost 0 bases and J lost 8, with 10 bases in between. This CDR3 is built from 12 residues. The CDR3 region is CSVEEVGQGYTF. The CDR3 DNA is TGCAGCGTTGAAGAAGTTGGGCAAGGCTACACCTTC.

The V and J genes are TRBV5-5 and TRBJ2-7, with TRBD1 as a possible D gene (5 bases). The V end was cut by 4 bases, the J end by 1 base, with 18 bases between. The CDR3 length is 16 residues. Germline V gene lookup returns CDR1 SGHKS and CDR2 YYEKEE (reference sequence). CDR3 in DNA: TGTGCCAGCAGCATGTACGACAGATCCCCTTCCTACGAGCAGTACTTC. As protein: CASSMYDRSPSYEQYF.

In this sample, this clone turned up a few times. This chain connects TRBV29-1 to TRBJ2-3, with D perhaps matching TRBD1 (5 bases). Trimming shortened V by 7 bases and J by 1 base, and 12 bases separated the two germline ends. Per germline, CDR1 SQVTM and CDR2 ANQGSEA. The CDR3 sequence is 13 residues long. CDR3 sequence: CSAYRRGTDTQYF. In nucleotides, the CDR3 is TGCAGCGCCTACAGGAGAGGCACAGATACGCAGTATTTT.

The chain couples TRBV18 to TRBJ2-7; 7 bases fit TRBD1. After removal of 2 bases from V and 2 bases from J, the junction contained 3 bases not matched to a gene. This CDR3 has 14 residues. In germline, CDR1 is KGHSH, CDR2 LQKENI. The CDR3 loop is CASSPLDRTYEQYF. CDR3 sequence (DNA): TGTGCCAGCTCACCATTGGACAGGACCTACGAGCAGTACTTC. Full variable domain (missing parts from reference TRBV18 and TRBJ2-7): NAGVMQNPRHLVRRRGQEARLRCSPMKGHSHVYWYRQLPEEGLKFMVYLQKENIIDESGMPKERFSAEFPKEGPSILRIQQVVRGDSAAYFCASSPLDRTYEQYFGPGTRLTVT.